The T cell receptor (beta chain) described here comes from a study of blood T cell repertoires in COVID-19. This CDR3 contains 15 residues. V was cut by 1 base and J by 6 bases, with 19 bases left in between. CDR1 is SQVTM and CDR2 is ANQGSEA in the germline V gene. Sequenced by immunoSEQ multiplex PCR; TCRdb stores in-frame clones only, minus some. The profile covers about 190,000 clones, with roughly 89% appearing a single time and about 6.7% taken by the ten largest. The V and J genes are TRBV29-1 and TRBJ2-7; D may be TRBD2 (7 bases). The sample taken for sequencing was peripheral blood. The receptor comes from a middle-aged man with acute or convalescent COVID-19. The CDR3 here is CSVEGQGGGWGEQYF. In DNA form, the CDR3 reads TGCAGCGTTGAAGGTCAAGGCGGGGGCTGGGGCGAGCAGTACTTC.